These 11 T cell receptor beta chains were all obtained from the same sample, sequenced in a study of T cell changes during pregnancy in multiple sclerosis. Assay: immunoSEQ multiplex PCR; the TCRdb copy retains only in-frame clones and omits some. The sample includes fewer than 50,000 clones, 90% seen only once; the top ten take more than 8.5%. The material was CD8+ T cells from peripheral blood mononuclear cells, obtained in the first trimester of pregnancy. The receptor set was obtained from a female donor with multiple sclerosis, enrolled in a pregnancy study.

The chain combines TRBV6-5 with TRBJ2-5, with TRBD1 matching over 7 bases. Per the germline V gene, CDR1 is MNHEY and CDR2 is SVGAGI. This CDR3 is 11 amino acids long. V lost 6 bases, J lost 11 bases, and 6 bases stayed unmatched. CDR3 coding DNA: TGTGCCAGCAGCACAGGGGATGAGCAGTACTTC. Protein product: CASSTGDEQYF.

The V and J genes are TRBV5-1 and TRBJ1-2; D remains unclear. Germline assignment: CDR1 SGHRS and CDR2 YFSETQ. CDR3 length: 17 residues. The V end lost 1 base, the J end lost 2 bases, and 18 bases lay between the germline ends. The CDR3 is CASSLWVVRTGNYGYTF. The CDR3 region has the DNA TGCGCCAGCAGCTTGTGGGTTGTTCGGACGGGAAACTATGGCTACACCTTC. The whole variable domain, filled in from reference TRBV5-1 and TRBJ1-2, reads KAGVTQTPRYLIKTRGQQVTLSCSPISGHRSVSWYQQTPGQGLQFLFEYFSETQRNKGNFPGRFSGRQFSNSRSEMNVSTLELGDSALYLCASSLWVVRTGNYGYTFGSGTRLTVV.

Written as DNA, the CDR3 is TGTGCCAGCAGTTACTCACTAGCGGTACCCTCCTACGAGCAGTACTTC. It translates to CASSYSLAVPSYEQYF. V and J are TRBV6-6 and TRBJ2-7, with 8 bases aligning to TRBD2. This CDR3 has 16 amino acids. V was pared by 0 bases and J by 0 bases, with 4 bases of the junction left unmatched. CDR1 and CDR2 from the germline V gene are MNHNY and SVGAGI (reference sequence).

The chain employs TRBV2 and TRBJ1-2; D perhaps matches TRBD1 (6 bases). There are 14 residues in the CDR3. V was pared by 6 bases and J by 0 bases, with 11 bases between. The germline CDR1 and CDR2 sequences are SNHLY and FYNNEI. The CDR3 DNA is TGTGCCAGCAGCGAGGACAGTACTAACTATGGCTACACCTTC. It specifies CASSEDSTNYGYTF.

This clone showed up just once. V and J are TRBV19 and TRBJ1-1, with TRBD1 matching 7 bases. The junction had 15 bases not matched to a gene; V was cut back by 6 bases and J by 8 bases. Per the germline V gene, CDR1 is LNHDA and CDR2 is SQIVND (reference sequence). The CDR3 loop spans 15 amino acids. The CDR3 sequence is CASSHGSGTVAEAFF. CDR3 bases: TGTGCCAGTAGCCACGGGTCCGGGACAGTCGCAGAAGCTTTCTTT.

The V call is TRBV7-9, the J call TRBJ2-7; D perhaps matches TRBD1 (5 bases). V was clipped by 1 base and J by 3 bases, with 13 bases between them. This CDR3 region has 15 residues. The germline CDR1 and CDR2 sequences are SEHNR and FQNEAQ (reference sequence). Here the CDR3 reads CASSLGQGRSYEQYF. The CDR3, as DNA: TGTGCCAGCAGCTTAGGTCAGGGCAGAAGCTACGAGCAGTACTTC.

This chain uses TRBV27 with TRBJ2-1; D remains ambiguous. Germline values: CDR1 MNHEY, CDR2 SMNVEV (reference sequence). Between the trimmed V and J ends, which lost 5 bases and 0 bases, there was a span of 11 bases. This CDR3 has 15 amino acids. In DNA form, the CDR3 reads TGTGCCAGCAGTGCCGCTAGAAGCTCCTACAATGAGCAGTTCTTC. Translated: CASSAARSSYNEQFF.

This sequence joins TRBV30 and TRBJ1-4; 9 bases are a match to TRBD1. The V and J ends lost 4 bases and 8 bases, in that order; junction bases with no gene match: 8. Germline lookup yields CDR1 GTSNPN and CDR2 SVGIG (reference sequence). The CDR3 runs to 14 residues. CDR3: CAWTSGQGEEKLFF. CDR3 in DNA: TGTGCCTGGACCTCGGGACAGGGAGAGGAAAAACTGTTTTTT.

The V gene is TRBV5-1, the J gene TRBJ2-7, with 11 bases matching TRBD1. The germline V gene has CDR1 SGHRS and CDR2 YFSETQ. This CDR3 is built from 15 residues. The V gene end was trimmed by 0 bases and the J gene end by 5 bases; junction bases not matched to a gene: 4. CDR3 sequence (DNA): TGCGCCAGCAGCTTGGTCGGGACAGGGGGGAACGAGCAGTACTTC. It yields the protein CASSLVGTGGNEQYF.

A few counts support this clone. The chain has TRBV27 and TRBJ1-2, with 11 bases identical to TRBD1. The ends lost 7 bases at V and 3 bases at J; junction bases unmatched: 13. Germline assignment: CDR1 MNHEY and CDR2 SMNVEV (reference sequence). CDR3 size: 17 residues. The chain's CDR3 is CASTILGGQGADYGYTF. DNA of the CDR3: TGTGCCAGCACCATTTTGGGCGGACAGGGGGCTGACTATGGCTACACCTTC.

This chain connects TRBV4-3 to TRBJ2-2; 11 nucleotides match TRBD2. The CDR3 runs 17 residues. Germline values: CDR1 LGHNA, CDR2 YSLEER. The J segment lost 1 base and the V segment lost 1 base, leaving 2 bases of the junction unmatched. The CDR3 loop is CASSQGLAGGNTGELFF. CDR3 bases: TGCGCCAGCAGCCAAGGTCTAGCGGGGGGGAACACCGGGGAGCTGTTTTTT.